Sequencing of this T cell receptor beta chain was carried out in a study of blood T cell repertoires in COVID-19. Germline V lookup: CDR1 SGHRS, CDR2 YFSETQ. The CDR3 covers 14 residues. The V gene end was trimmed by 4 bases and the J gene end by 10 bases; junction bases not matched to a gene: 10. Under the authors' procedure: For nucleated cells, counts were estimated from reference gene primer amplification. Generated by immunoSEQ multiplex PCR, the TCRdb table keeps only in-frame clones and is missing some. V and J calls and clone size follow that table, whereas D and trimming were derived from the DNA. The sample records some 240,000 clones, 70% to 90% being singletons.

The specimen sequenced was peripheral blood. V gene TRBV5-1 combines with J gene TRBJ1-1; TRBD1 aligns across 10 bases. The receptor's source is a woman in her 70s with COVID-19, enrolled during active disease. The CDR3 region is CASSAGTGALRAFF. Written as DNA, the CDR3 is TGCGCCAGCAGCGCCGGGACAGGGGCTCTACGAGCTTTCTTT.